Listed below are T cell receptor beta chains from one sample, sequenced in a study of blood T cell repertoires in COVID-19. The data were produced by immunoSEQ multiplex PCR, yet TCRdb's version contains in-frame clones alone and is incomplete. The profile shows hundreds of thousands of clones, roughly nine tenths of them singletons. The material sequenced was PBMCs or T cells enriched from blood (not recorded which). All receptors derive from a woman aged 50 to 60 who had been exposed to COVID-19. The CDR3 runs from the conserved cysteine through the conserved F or W. D genes are given only for firm matches. The size field is filled for only some rows; it gives once, few, many or a size class.

>-|-|TRBV11-2|TRBJ1-4
CASRAGMMANEKLFF
TGTGCCAGCAGGGCAGGGATGATGGCTAATGAAAAACTGTTTTTT
>-|-|TRBV28|TRBJ1-2
CASSPPRGTGGGGYTF
TGTGCCAGCAGTCCTCCCCGGGGAACAGGCGGGGGTGGCTACACCTTC
>-|TRBD1|TRBV3-1/TRBV3-2|TRBJ1-2
CASSQVGQAPRGYTF
TGTGCCAGCAGCCAAGTGGGACAGGCGCCCCGGGGCTACACCTTC
>-|-|TRBV30|TRBJ1-6
CAWSKGLIYNSPLHF
TGTGCCTGGTCTAAGGGACTTATCTATAATTCACCCCTCCACTTT
>-|-|TRBV11-3|TRBJ2-7
CASSLGAGMEQYF
TGTGCCAGCAGCTTAGGTGCAGGGATGGAGCAGTACTTC
>-|-|TRBV3-1/TRBV3-2|TRBJ2-3
CASSQAWRAWQYF
TGTGCCAGCAGCCAAGCGTGGAGGGCATGGCAGTATTTT
>once|-|TRBV6-1|TRBJ1-1
CASSEVRSLTKVEDGNTEAFF
TGTGCCAGCAGTGAAGTCCGGAGCCTCACGAAGGTGGAGGATGGGAACACTGAAGCTTTCTTT
>-|-|TRBV19|TRBJ1-6
CASSRTVKDSPLHF
TGTGCCAGTAGTAGGACAGTGAAAGATTCACCCCTCCACTTT
>-|-|TRBV19|TRBJ2-7
CASSGSGGPYEQYF
TGTGCCAGTAGTGGGTCGGGGGGCCCCTACGAGCAGTACTTC
>-|-|TRBV9|TRBJ1-2
CASSVTHRGGYTF
TGTGCCAGCAGCGTTACCCATCGAGGAGGATACACCTTC
>-|TRBD1|TRBV15|TRBJ1-6
CATSRDLLDRGSYNSPLHF
TGTGCCACCAGCAGAGATTTGCTGGACAGGGGCTCCTATAATTCACCCCTCCACTTT
>-|TRBD2|TRBV29-1|TRBJ2-5
CSVGGLGSTQYF
TGCAGCGTCGGGGGACTAGGGAGCACCCAGTACTTC
>-|-|TRBV21-1|TRBJ1-4
CASSKGSSTLGQPHPKLFF
TGTGCCAGCAGCAAAGGATCGTCAACCCTGGGACAGCCTCACCCAAAACTGTTTTTT
>-|-|TRBV2|TRBJ1-2
CASSVETANYGYTF
TGTGCCAGCAGTGTTGAGACAGCCAACTATGGCTACACCTTC
>-|TRBD1|TRBV10-3|TRBJ1-1
CAISGTGTYTEAFF
TGTGCCATCAGTGGGACAGGGACTTACACTGAAGCTTTCTTT
>-|TRBD1|TRBV30|TRBJ2-2
CAWSGRGTAPGELFF
TGTGCCTGGAGTGGTAGAGGGACAGCCCCCGGGGAGCTGTTTTTT
>-|-|TRBV10-2|TRBJ2-7
CASSPGNSYEQYF
TGCGCCAGCAGCCCAGGTAATTCCTACGAGCAGTACTTC
>-|-|TRBV7-6|TRBJ1-3
CASSSPASSGNTIYF
TGTGCCAGCAGCTCCCCTGCCAGCTCTGGAAACACCATATATTTT
>-|-|TRBV5-1|TRBJ2-1
CASSLDRASGNEQFF
TGCGCCAGCAGCTTGGACAGGGCGTCGGGAAATGAGCAGTTCTTC
>once|-|TRBV5-8|TRBJ2-3
CASSFQKSTDTQYF
TGTGCCAGCAGCTTCCAGAAGTCCACAGATACGCAGTATTTT
>once|-|TRBV5-4|TRBJ1-6
CASSFGQGSSDSPLHF
TGTGCCAGCAGCTTCGGGCAGGGCTCTTCGGATTCACCCCTCCACTTT
>-|TRBD2|TRBV5-4|TRBJ2-3
CASSLSGGGTDTQYF
TGTGCCAGCAGCTTGTCCGGGGGGGGCACAGATACGCAGTATTTT
>-|TRBD2|TRBV4-1|TRBJ2-5
CASSQASGVGETQYF
TGCGCCAGCAGCCAAGCTAGCGGGGTCGGGGAGACCCAGTACTTC
>-|-|TRBV30|TRBJ1-3
CAWGTGYSGNTIYF
TGTGCCTGGGGGACGGGGTACTCTGGAAACACCATATATTTT
>-|TRBD1|TRBV4-2|TRBJ2-3
CASSQGYPGQSTDTQYF
TGTGCCAGCAGCCAAGGATATCCGGGACAGAGCACAGATACGCAGTATTTT
>once|-|TRBV11-1|TRBJ2-7
CASSLEPGMGFEQYF
TGTGCCAGCAGCTTAGAGCCAGGTATGGGCTTTGAGCAGTACTTC
>-|-|TRBV5-5|TRBJ1-2
CASSLWASGYTF
TGTGCCAGCAGCTTATGGGCCTCTGGCTACACCTTC
>-|-|TRBV10-3|TRBJ1-2
CAISAGEFGYGYTF
TGTGCCATCAGTGCAGGGGAGTTTGGCTATGGCTACACCTTC
>-|TRBD2|TRBV5-1|TRBJ2-3
CASSLTSGGFSDTQYF
TGCGCCAGCAGCTTAACTAGCGGGGGGTTTTCAGATACGCAGTATTTT
>-|TRBD1|TRBV3-1/TRBV3-2|TRBJ2-5
CASSQGTGGRETQYF
TGTGCCAGCAGCCAAGGGACAGGGGGGAGGGAGACCCAGTACTTC
>-|TRBD2|TRBV20-1|TRBJ2-1
CSASFGAGGLDEQFF
TGCAGTGCTAGTTTCGGAGCGGGGGGGCTCGATGAGCAGTTCTTC
>-|-|TRBV7-9|TRBJ2-1
CASSSNEQFF
TGTGCCAGCAGCTCAAATGAGCAGTTCTTC
>-|-|TRBV5-1|TRBJ2-1
CASSLVAGYSYNEQFF
TGCGCCAGCAGCTTGGTGGCAGGGTACTCCTACAATGAGCAGTTCTTC
>once|-|TRBV11-2|TRBJ2-2
CASSELRTGELFF
TGTGCCAGCAGCGAGTTACGCACCGGGGAGCTGTTTTTT
>few|-|TRBV23-1|TRBJ1-1
CASSLEQMNTEAFF
TGCGCCAGCAGTCTGGAACAGATGAACACTGAAGCTTTCTTT
>-|-|TRBV5-4|TRBJ1-2
CASSSPVNYGYTF
TGTGCCAGCAGCTCTCCCGTCAACTATGGCTACACCTTC
>few|TRBD1|TRBV19|TRBJ1-1
CASSDRGPNTEAFF
TGTGCCAGTAGTGACAGGGGACCTAACACTGAAGCTTTCTTT
>-|-|TRBV5-1|TRBJ1-1
CASSLRDYTEAFF
TGCGCCAGCAGCCTCAGGGATTACACTGAAGCTTTCTTT
>-|-|TRBV5-4|TRBJ1-1
CASSLRTASNTEAFF
TGTGCCAGCAGCTTACGGACAGCTTCGAACACTGAAGCTTTCTTT
>-|TRBD1|TRBV2|TRBJ1-4
CASSERGQVNEKLFF
TGTGCCAGCAGTGAAAGGGGACAGGTTAATGAAAAACTGTTTTTT
>-|TRBD1|TRBV4-2|TRBJ2-7
CASGQVDSYEQYF
TGTGCCAGTGGACAGGTGGACTCCTACGAGCAGTACTTC
>-|-|TRBV19|TRBJ1-4
CASSIAQGGNEKLFF
TGTGCCAGTAGTATAGCCCAGGGCGGTAATGAAAAACTGTTTTTT
>-|TRBD2|TRBV11-3|TRBJ2-7
CASSLDAPRAGGRHEQYF
TGTGCCAGCAGCTTAGATGCCCCCAGAGCGGGGGGGCGGCACGAGCAGTACTTC
>-|-|TRBV11-2|TRBJ2-5
CASSLPAVQETQYF
TGTGCCAGCAGCTTACCAGCGGTTCAAGAGACCCAGTACTTC
>-|-|TRBV10-3|TRBJ1-3
CAISENLQGNTIYF
TGTGCCATCAGTGAAAACCTGCAGGGGAACACCATATATTTT
>-|-|TRBV19|TRBJ2-2
CASRPVANTGELFF
TGTGCCAGTAGACCGGTTGCGAACACCGGGGAGCTGTTTTTT
>-|TRBD1|TRBV19|TRBJ1-4
CASSPTGGGEKLFF
TGTGCCAGTAGTCCGACAGGGGGCGGTGAAAAACTGTTTTTT
>-|TRBD1|TRBV7-2|TRBJ1-4
CASSVRTGAYNEKLFF
TGTGCCAGCAGCGTCCGAACAGGGGCCTATAATGAAAAACTGTTTTTT
>-|-|TRBV5-1|TRBJ1-4
CASSPGGASNEKLFF
TGCGCCAGCAGCCCCGGAGGGGCTTCTAATGAAAAACTGTTTTTT
>-|TRBD2|TRBV7-6|TRBJ2-7
CASSHRLADGYEQYF
TGTGCCAGCAGCCACCGACTAGCGGATGGATACGAGCAGTACTTC
>-|TRBD1|TRBV3-1/TRBV3-2|TRBJ1-2
CASSQGGQGTYSYGYTF
TGTGCCAGCAGCCAAGGGGGACAGGGGACGTATAGCTATGGCTACACCTTC
>-|-|TRBV30|TRBJ1-2
CAWSQKPANYGYTF
TGTGCCTGGAGCCAGAAACCCGCTAACTATGGCTACACCTTC
>-|-|TRBV6-5|TRBJ2-7
CASTRPGLTYEQYF
TGTGCCAGCACCCGACCGGGACTTACCTACGAGCAGTACTTC
>few|-|TRBV12-3/TRBV12-4|TRBJ1-1
CASSYTENTEAFF
TGTGCCAGCAGTTATACAGAAAACACTGAAGCTTTCTTT
>once|-|TRBV4-2|TRBJ1-1
CASSLEGGLNTEAFF
TGTGCCAGCAGTTTAGAGGGCGGCCTGAACACTGAAGCTTTCTTT